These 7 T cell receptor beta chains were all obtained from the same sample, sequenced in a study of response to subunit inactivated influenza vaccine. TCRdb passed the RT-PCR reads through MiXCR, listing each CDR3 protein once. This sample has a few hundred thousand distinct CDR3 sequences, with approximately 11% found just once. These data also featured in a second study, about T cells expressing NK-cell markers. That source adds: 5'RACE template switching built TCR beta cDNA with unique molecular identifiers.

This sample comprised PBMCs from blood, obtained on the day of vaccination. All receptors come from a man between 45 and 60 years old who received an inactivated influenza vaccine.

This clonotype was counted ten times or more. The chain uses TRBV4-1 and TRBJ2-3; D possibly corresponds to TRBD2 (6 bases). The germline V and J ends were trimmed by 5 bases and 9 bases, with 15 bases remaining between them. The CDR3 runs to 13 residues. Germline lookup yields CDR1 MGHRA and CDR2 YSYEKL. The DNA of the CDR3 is TGCGCCAGCAGCGGCGGGACTCTTGGCACGCAGTATTTT. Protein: CASSGGTLGTQYF.

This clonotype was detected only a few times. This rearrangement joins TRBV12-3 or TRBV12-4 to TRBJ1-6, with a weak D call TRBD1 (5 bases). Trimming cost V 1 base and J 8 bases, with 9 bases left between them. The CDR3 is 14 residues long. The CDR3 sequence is CASSLGTNHSPLHF. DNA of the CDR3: TGTGCCAGCAGTTTAGGGACAAATCATTCACCCCTCCACTTT.

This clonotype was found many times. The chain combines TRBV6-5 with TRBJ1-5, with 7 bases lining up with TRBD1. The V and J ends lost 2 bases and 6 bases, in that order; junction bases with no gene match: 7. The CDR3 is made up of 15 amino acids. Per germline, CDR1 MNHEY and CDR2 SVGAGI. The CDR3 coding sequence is TGTGCCAGCAGTTACGGAGGGGGCGAAGGTCAGCCCCAGCATTTT. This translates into CASSYGGGEGQPQHF.

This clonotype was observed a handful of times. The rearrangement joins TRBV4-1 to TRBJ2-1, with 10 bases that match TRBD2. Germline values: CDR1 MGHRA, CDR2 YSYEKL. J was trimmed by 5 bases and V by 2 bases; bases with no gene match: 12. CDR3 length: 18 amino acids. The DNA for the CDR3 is TGCGCCAGCAGCCAAAAGGCGTCTCGTAGCGGGGGGAACAATGAGCAGTTCTTC. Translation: CASSQKASRSGGNNEQFF.

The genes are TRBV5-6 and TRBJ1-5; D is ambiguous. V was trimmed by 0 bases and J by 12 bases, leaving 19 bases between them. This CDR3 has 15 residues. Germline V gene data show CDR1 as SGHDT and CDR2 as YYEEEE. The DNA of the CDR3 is TGTGCCAGCAGCTTGGGGCCCGCAGCCAGCGGTTTCCAGCATTTT. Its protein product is CASSLGPAASGFQHF.

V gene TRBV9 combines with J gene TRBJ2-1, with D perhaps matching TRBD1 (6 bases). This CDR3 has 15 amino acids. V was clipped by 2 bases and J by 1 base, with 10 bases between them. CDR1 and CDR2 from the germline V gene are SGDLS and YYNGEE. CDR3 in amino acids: CASSVLQGSYNEQFF. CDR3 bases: TGTGCCAGCAGCGTCCTACAGGGATCCTACAATGAGCAGTTCTTC.

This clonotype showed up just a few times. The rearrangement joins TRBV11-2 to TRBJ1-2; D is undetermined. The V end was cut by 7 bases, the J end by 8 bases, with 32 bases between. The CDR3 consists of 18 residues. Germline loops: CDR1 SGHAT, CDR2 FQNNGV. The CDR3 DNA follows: TGTGCCAGCACCCCTCAGATAGGCAGGAATTCTGGTTCGGGGGGCTACACCTTC. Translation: CASTPQIGRNSGSGGYTF.